The present T cell receptor (beta chain) was sequenced within a study of blood T cell repertoires in COVID-19. Study-wide context: PBMCs, B-cell-depleted T cells, or T cells were the source of the cDNA or gDNA that made up the material.

The germline CDR1 and CDR2 sequences are ENHRY and SYGVKD. V was pared by 6 bases and J by 6 bases, with 17 bases of the junction left unmatched. The CDR3 has 19 amino acids. Original data processing: Amplification with reference gene primers provided the estimates of nucleated cell counts. The table came from immunoSEQ multiplex PCR; TCRdb's copy has only in-frame clones and leaves some out. D and trimming come from the DNA, and the V and J calls and clone size come from that table. The top ten clones hold 18% of a sample with 150,000 to 200,000 clones, roughly 90% of them seen once. The sequencing sample was made of peripheral blood. The chain has TRBV10-3 and TRBJ2-3; 14 bases are shared with TRBD2. This TCR was recovered from a man aged 60-69 years with active or convalescent COVID-19. CDR3: CAIRKSLMTSGGAGDTQYF. CDR3 DNA sequence: TGTGCCATCAGAAAATCACTGATGACTAGCGGGGGGGCAGGTGATACGCAGTATTTT.